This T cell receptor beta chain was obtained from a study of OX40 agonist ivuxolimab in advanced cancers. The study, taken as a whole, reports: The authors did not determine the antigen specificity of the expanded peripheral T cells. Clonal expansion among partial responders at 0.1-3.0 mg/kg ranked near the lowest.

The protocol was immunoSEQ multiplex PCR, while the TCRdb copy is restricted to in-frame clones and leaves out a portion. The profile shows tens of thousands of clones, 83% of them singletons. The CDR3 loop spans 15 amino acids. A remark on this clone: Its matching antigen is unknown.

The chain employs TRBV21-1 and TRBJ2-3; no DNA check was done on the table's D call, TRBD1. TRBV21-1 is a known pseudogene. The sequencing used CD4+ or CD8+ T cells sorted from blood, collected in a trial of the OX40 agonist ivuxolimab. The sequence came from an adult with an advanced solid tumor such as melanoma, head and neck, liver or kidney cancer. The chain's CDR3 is CASITGTENTDTQYF. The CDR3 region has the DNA TGTGCCAGCATAACCGGGACAGAGAACACAGATACGCAGTATTTT.